The 20 T cell receptor beta chains below come from one sample, sequenced in a study of identical twins. Each CDR3 protein is one row after TCRdb ran MiXCR on the 5' RACE reads. The data contain roughly 540,000 distinct CDR3 sequences, about 20% of them seen just once; the ten biggest clones take up under 0.95%. The sample was also reused in another study, on T cells expressing NK-cell markers.

Sequenced sample: CD4+ T cells sorted from blood. Receptors originate from a woman between 18 and 30 years old in good health.

V is TRBV20-1 and J is TRBJ2-3; no clear D gene. CDR3 length equals 15 residues. The germline V gene encodes CDR1 DFQATT and CDR2 SNEGSKA (reference sequence). V was clipped by 1 base and J by 4 bases, with 15 bases between them. CDR3 sequence: CSARGRPTVADTQYF. The CDR3 DNA follows: TGCAGTGCTAGAGGCCGACCGACGGTCGCAGATACGCAGTATTTT.

This clonotype appeared a few times. V and J are TRBV15 and TRBJ2-7; D is undetermined. The CDR3 sequence is 13 residues long. The V end was cut by 0 bases, the J end by 4 bases, with 7 bases between. From germline, CDR1 is LNHNV and CDR2 YYDKDF (reference sequence). In DNA form, the CDR3 reads TGTGCCACCAGCAGAGACAGTCCGTACGAGCAGTACTTC. Amino acid sequence: CATSRDSPYEQYF.

This chain joins TRBV20-1 and TRBJ2-1; 7 bases line up with TRBD2. Looked up from germline, CDR1 is DFQATT and CDR2 is SNEGSKA (reference sequence). The CDR3 is 14 amino acids. V shed 2 bases and J 4 bases; nucleotides not matched to a gene: 5. The CDR3 DNA follows: TGCAGTGCTAGATTTCCGGGACTATACAATGAGCAGTTCTTC. This translates into CSARFPGLYNEQFF.

The gene calls are TRBV20-1 and TRBJ2-5; tentatively, D is TRBD2 (6 bases). Trimming stripped 8 bases from V and 4 bases from J, with 14 bases between. The CDR3 is made up of 12 amino acids. Germline V gene lookup returns CDR1 DFQATT and CDR2 SNEGSKA (reference sequence). In nucleotides, the CDR3 is TGCAGTATCGTGGCGGGGCGAGAGACCCAGTACTTC. This gives the protein CSIVAGRETQYF.

This clonotype was seen ten or more times. The chain is built from TRBV12-3 or TRBV12-4 and TRBJ1-5, with D possibly being TRBD1 (5 bases). Trimming shortened V by 6 bases and J by 3 bases, and 15 bases separated the two germline ends. The CDR3 has 15 residues. In DNA form, the CDR3 reads TGTGCCAGCAGCCTCGCCGACAGTTTCAATCAGCCCCAGCATTTT. Its translation: CASSLADSFNQPQHF.

This clonotype was detected a few times. The rearrangement joins TRBV6-5 to TRBJ2-6; D gene ambiguous. The germline CDR1 and CDR2 sequences are MNHEY and SVGAGI. The germline V and J ends were trimmed by 2 bases and 4 bases, with 15 bases remaining between them. The CDR3 is 17 amino acids. The CDR3 region has the DNA TGTGCCAGCAGTTACGTAGGGTCTGGGAAAGGGGCCAACGTCCTGACTTTC. It encodes CASSYVGSGKGANVLTF.

The chain couples TRBV7-3 to TRBJ2-6; D gene ambiguous. The length of the CDR3 is 14 residues. CDR1 and CDR2 (germline): SGHTA, FQGTGA. V was trimmed by 5 bases and J by 4 bases, leaving 9 bases between them. Written as DNA, the CDR3 is TGTGCCAGCAGCCCCCTGGGGGGGGCCAACGTCCTGACTTTC. Its translation is CASSPLGGANVLTF.

This rearrangement joins TRBV6-5 to TRBJ2-1, with 8 bases aligning to TRBD2. In germline, CDR1 is MNHEY, CDR2 SVGAGI. J gave up 9 bases and V 0 bases, and 10 bases lay outside the gene matches. This CDR3 has 16 amino acids. CDR3 in amino acids: CASSYSREGLSAEQFF. As DNA, the CDR3 is TGTGCCAGCAGTTACTCTCGGGAGGGCCTTTCGGCTGAGCAGTTCTTC.

There are a few counts of this clonotype. The rearrangement uses TRBV24-1 and TRBJ2-1, with TRBD2 identical over 14 bases. CDR3 length equals 16 residues. Trimming at V came to 3 bases and at J to 6 bases, leaving 3 bases not matched to a gene. CDR1 is KGHDR and CDR2 is SFDVKD in the germline V gene. The CDR3 coding sequence is TGTGCCACCAGTGATGCGACTAGCGGGAGGGGCAATGAGCAGTTCTTC. Encoded protein: CATSDATSGRGNEQFF.

This clonotype was seen at least ten times. The chain joins TRBV3-1 to TRBJ2-2; 7 bases are shared with TRBD2. Germline loops: CDR1 LGHDT, CDR2 YNNKEL (reference sequence). This CDR3 comprises 16 residues. Losses at the gene ends were 3 bases for V and 3 bases for J; bases not matched to a gene: 7. This CDR3 is CASSQPRDYHTGELFF. The CDR3 DNA reads as TGTGCCAGCAGCCAGCCCCGGGACTACCACACCGGGGAGCTGTTTTTT.

The V and J genes are TRBV7-6 and TRBJ2-2; D remains unclear. Germline CDR1 reads SGHVS; CDR2 reads FNYEAQ. The CDR3 has 14 amino acids. The V end lost 3 bases, the J end lost 2 bases, and 7 bases lay between the germline ends. CDR3 nucleotides: TGTGCCAGCAGCTTTCTCAGAAACACCGGGGAGCTGTTTTTT. This translates into CASSFLRNTGELFF.

This chain joins TRBV10-2 and TRBJ2-5, with D unresolved. V lost 2 bases and J lost 1, with 5 bases in between. CDR3 length: 13 residues. Per the germline V gene, CDR1 is WSHSY and CDR2 is SAAADI. CDR3 sequence (DNA): TGCGCCAGCAGTGAGGGTTTCCAAGAGACCCAGTACTTC. It codes for CASSEGFQETQYF.

The V gene is TRBV4-3, the J gene TRBJ2-1, with TRBD2 identical over 8 bases. With V trimmed by 1 base and J by 5 bases, 7 bases remained unmatched. The CDR3 is 16 amino acids. Germline lookup yields CDR1 LGHNA and CDR2 YSLEER. The CDR3 reads CASSQGAGGDNNEQFF. The CDR3, as DNA: TGCGCCAGCAGCCAAGGTGCGGGAGGTGACAACAATGAGCAGTTCTTC.

This clonotype was recorded many times. This sequence joins TRBV7-9 and TRBJ1-1; D is ambiguous. This CDR3 is 14 amino acids long. CDR1 is SEHNR, CDR2 FQNEAQ, per germline (reference sequence). The ends were cut back, 5 bases at V and 1 base at J, with 11 bases in the middle. The CDR3 bases are TGTGCCAGCAGCCCACCATCGAGGAACACTGAAGCTTTCTTT. This encodes CASSPPSRNTEAFF.

This clonotype showed up just a few times. The V call is TRBV5-5, the J call TRBJ1-2; perhaps TRBD1 as D (5 bases). Germline V CDR1 and CDR2: SGHKS, YYEKEE (reference sequence). This CDR3 is built from 15 residues. V was pared by 4 bases and J by 0 bases, with 13 bases between. CDR3 sequence: CASSQGLTANYGYTF. Written as DNA, the CDR3 is TGTGCCAGCAGCCAGGGACTGACAGCTAACTATGGCTACACCTTC.

In its sample, this clonotype was seen many times. The CDR3, as DNA: TGCAGTGCTAGTAAGCAGGTGGATACGCAGTATTTT. It yields the protein CSASKQVDTQYF. This chain uses TRBV20-1 with TRBJ2-3; unclear D gene. The germline CDR1 and CDR2 sequences are DFQATT and SNEGSKA (reference sequence). V lost 3 bases and J lost 6, with 10 bases in between. The CDR3 spans 12 residues.

Regarding this clonotype: Given a much more abundant clone one base away, this may be a read error. The J gene is TRBJ1-1, the V gene TRBV20-1; D uncertain. Germline CDR1 reads DFQATT; CDR2 reads SNEGSKA (reference sequence). The CDR3 extends over 12 amino acids. The CDR3 protein is CSAKITYTEALF. CDR3 DNA sequence: TGCAGTGCCAAGATAACATACACTGAAGCTCTCTTT.

This chain joins TRBV20-1 and TRBJ2-1; 9 bases are a match to TRBD2. CDR3 size: 15 residues. Trimming cost V 3 bases and J 5 bases; bases outside gene matches: 8. Germline V gene lookup returns CDR1 DFQATT and CDR2 SNEGSKA (reference sequence). This CDR3 reads CSASLGAGGNNEQFF. CDR3 nucleotide sequence: TGCAGTGCTAGCCTAGGAGCGGGAGGAAACAATGAGCAGTTCTTC.

This clonotype was picked up a small number of times. The chain links TRBV5-1 to TRBJ2-1; D possibly corresponds to TRBD2 (5 bases). The CDR3 is 16 residues long. V was shortened by 2 bases and J by 3 bases, with 15 bases between the two germline ends. The germline gives CDR1 SGHRS, CDR2 YFSETQ. The CDR3 bases are TGCGCCAGCAGCTTTGGTTCCCCGGCGGGCTACAATGAGCAGTTCTTC. It specifies CASSFGSPAGYNEQFF.

This chain connects TRBV5-1 to TRBJ2-2, with 10 positions matching TRBD1. Trimming at V came to 4 bases and at J to 8 bases, leaving 5 bases not matched to a gene. CDR1 SGHRS and CDR2 YFSETQ come from the germline V gene. CDR3 size: 14 residues. CDR3 nucleotides: TGCGCCAGCAGCCTGACAGGGGGCATAGGGGAGCTGTTTTTT. It translates to CASSLTGGIGELFF. The full variable domain, completed using reference TRBV5-1 and TRBJ2-2, is KAGVTQTPRYLIKTRGQQVTLSCSPISGHRSVSWYQQTPGQGLQFLFEYFSETQRNKGNFPGRFSGRQFSNSRSEMNVSTLELGDSALYLCASSLTGGIGELFFGEGSRLTVL.